One sample yielded the 27 T cell receptor beta chains listed below, sequenced in a study of cytomegalovirus exposure and HLA in healthy donors. Clones were read by immunoSEQ multiplex PCR, and TCRdb kept only the in-frame ones, dropping some. The sample holds 140,000 to 150,000 clones, approximately 90% seen once. Material for sequencing was PBMCs. The receptors derive from a man aged 18 to 35 in good health and CMV-seropositive.

The chain carries TRBV6-6 and TRBJ2-4; D is possibly TRBD1 (6 bases). Germline V gene sequence: CDR1 MNHNY, CDR2 SVGAGI (reference sequence). The CDR3 is made up of 15 amino acids. V was trimmed by 6 bases and J by 5 bases, leaving 17 bases between them. The CDR3 DNA sequence: TGTGCCAGCAGCACCCATACAGGGCAGCAAAACATTCAGTACTTC. Its translation: CASSTHTGQQNIQYF.

The chain combines TRBV5-4 with TRBJ2-1, with TRBD2 identical over 10 bases. With 4 bases clipped from V and 6 bases from J, the junction kept 10 bases outside the gene matches. Germline V CDR1 and CDR2: SGHNT, YYREEE (reference sequence). The CDR3 covers 16 residues. The CDR3 protein is CASSPRSAGGINEQFF. CDR3 bases: TGTGCCAGCAGCCCACGGTCAGCGGGAGGGATCAATGAGCAGTTCTTC.

The V gene is TRBV13, the J gene TRBJ2-2, with 7 bases that match TRBD1. J gave up 5 bases and V 5 bases, and 14 bases lay outside the gene matches. Germline V gene lookup returns CDR1 PRHDT and CDR2 FYEKMQ (reference sequence). This CDR3 has 17 residues. In DNA, the CDR3 is TGTGCCAGCAGCCCAGAACAACTCCTACAGGGGACCGGGGAGCTGTTTTTT. Residues: CASSPEQLLQGTGELFF.

The CDR3 region has the DNA TGTGCCAGCAGATCCGGGACAGCAGTCCAAGAGACCCAGTACTTC. This gives the protein CASRSGTAVQETQYF. V usage is TRBV28 and J usage is TRBJ2-5, with 7 bases matching TRBD1. With V trimmed by 6 bases and J by 1 base, 8 bases remained unmatched. Germline CDR1 is MDHEN and CDR2 is SYDVKM. CDR3 size: 15 residues.

The chain carries TRBV9 and TRBJ2-2; D uncertain. This CDR3 region has 12 residues. Trimming shortened V by 2 bases and J by 6 bases, and 5 bases separated the two germline ends. The germline CDR1 and CDR2 sequences are SGDLS and YYNGEE. This chain's CDR3 is CASSVRPGELFF. The CDR3 DNA sequence: TGTGCCAGCAGCGTCAGGCCCGGGGAGCTGTTTTTT.

The genes are TRBV2 and TRBJ1-2, with a tentative D call TRBD1 (5 bases). V was shortened by 5 bases and J by 10 bases, with 17 bases between the two germline ends. The CDR3 covers 13 residues. Germline values: CDR1 SNHLY, CDR2 FYNNEI. The CDR3 nucleotides read TGTGCCAGCAGTCTACAGGACAAAGAGGACTACACCTTC. The encoded protein is CASSLQDKEDYTF.

V usage is TRBV11-2 and J usage is TRBJ2-7; 13 bases align to TRBD2. V lost 3 bases to trimming and J lost 6 bases; unmatched junction nucleotides: 11. Germline V CDR1 and CDR2: SGHAT, FQNNGV. The length of the CDR3 is 17 residues. The CDR3 loop reads CASSFVGLAGNFGEQYF. CDR3 bases: TGTGCCAGCAGCTTCGTGGGACTAGCGGGGAACTTCGGCGAGCAGTACTTC. Full variable domain (missing parts from reference TRBV11-2 and TRBJ2-7): EAGVAQSPRYKIIEKRQSVAFWCNPISGHATLYWYQQILGQGPKLLIQFQNNGVVDDSQLPKDRFSAERLKGVDSTLKIQPAKLEDSAVYLCASSFVGLAGNFGEQYFGPGTRLTVT.

V is TRBV5-1 and J is TRBJ2-2; TRBD2 agrees at 7 bases. The CDR3 covers 16 residues. The V and J ends lost 2 bases and 2 bases, in that order; junction bases with no gene match: 6. Germline V CDR1 and CDR2: SGHRS, YFSETQ. CDR3 in DNA: TGCGCCAGCAGCTTCCTAAGCGGGGCAAACACCGGGGAGCTGTTTTTT. It is translated as CASSFLSGANTGELFF.

V gene TRBV5-1 combines with J gene TRBJ1-1; no reliable D call. Germline V lookup: CDR1 SGHRS, CDR2 YFSETQ. Between the trimmed V and J ends, which lost 3 bases and 2 bases, there was a span of 8 bases. This CDR3 has 13 residues. The CDR3 is CASSSRGNTEAFF. CDR3 nucleotides: TGCGCCAGCAGCTCTAGAGGTAACACTGAAGCTTTCTTT.

The chain couples TRBV2 to TRBJ1-6; D not resolved. The germline V gene has CDR1 SNHLY and CDR2 FYNNEI. V was clipped by 7 bases and J by 4 bases, with 8 bases between them. The CDR3 is made up of 13 amino acids. The CDR3 DNA follows: TGTGCCAGCAATCGAGGGTATAATTCACCCCTCCACTTT. This sequence encodes CASNRGYNSPLHF.

Written as DNA, the CDR3 is TGTGCCAGTAGTAGGGGACAGGGGAGTAGCAATCAGCCCCAGCATTTT. It translates to CASSRGQGSSNQPQHF. This sequence joins TRBV19 and TRBJ1-5; TRBD1 aligns across 10 bases. With 4 bases clipped from V and 0 bases from J, the junction kept 3 bases outside the gene matches. CDR1 is LNHDA, CDR2 SQIVND, per germline (reference sequence). This CDR3 is 16 amino acids long. Full variable domain (missing parts from reference TRBV19 and TRBJ1-5): DGGITQSPKYLFRKEGQNVTLSCEQNLNHDAMYWYRQDPGQGLRLIYYSQIVNDFQKGDIAEGYSVSREKKESFPLTVTSAQKNPTAFYLCASSRGQGSSNQPQHFGDGTRLSIL.

The chain employs TRBV5-1 and TRBJ2-5; 8 nucleotides align to TRBD2. CDR1 is SGHRS, CDR2 YFSETQ, per germline. Losses at the gene ends were 8 bases for V and 3 bases for J; bases not matched to a gene: 3. The CDR3 consists of 12 residues. The CDR3, as DNA: TGCGCCAGGAGACTAGCGAAAGAGACCCAGTACTTC. Translating it yields CARRLAKETQYF.

V and J are TRBV19 and TRBJ2-7; D perhaps matches TRBD2 (6 bases). CDR3 length: 14 residues. V lost 3 bases and J lost 0, with 9 bases in between. Germline values: CDR1 LNHDA, CDR2 SQIVND (reference sequence). This chain's CDR3 is CASSMEGSSYEQYF. Written as DNA, the CDR3 is TGTGCCAGTAGTATGGAGGGAAGCTCCTACGAGCAGTACTTC.

The chain links TRBV6-1 to TRBJ1-1, with no clear D. This CDR3 has 12 residues. Germline assignment: CDR1 MNHNS and CDR2 SASEGT. V was shortened by 8 bases and J by 5 bases, with 12 bases between the two germline ends. The CDR3 DNA reads as TGTGCCAGCGATTCTAGGTGGACTGAAGCTTTCTTT. Translated, it gives CASDSRWTEAFF.

The chain joins TRBV7-9 to TRBJ1-4, with TRBD1 matching 11 bases. The J segment lost 7 bases and the V segment lost 5 bases, leaving 6 bases of the junction unmatched. CDR1 and CDR2 from the germline V gene are SEHNR and FQNEAQ (reference sequence). The CDR3 has 15 amino acids. The CDR3 DNA is TGTGCCAGCAGCGCACCGGGACAGGGGGGTGAAAAACTGTTTTTT. Encoded protein: CASSAPGQGGEKLFF.

The chain links TRBV9 to TRBJ2-5; a weak D match, TRBD2 (6 bases). The CDR3 covers 16 residues. Between the trimmed V and J ends, which lost 0 bases and 1 base, there was a span of 13 bases. Germline V gene data show CDR1 as SGDLS and CDR2 as YYNGEE. The CDR3 sequence is CASSVAGGVSQETQYF. CDR3 nucleotides: TGTGCCAGCAGCGTAGCCGGCGGGGTTAGCCAAGAGACCCAGTACTTC.

The CDR3 spells CASSEPTGNSPLHF. In nucleotides, the CDR3 is TGTGCCAGCAGTGAGCCTACGGGGAATTCACCCCTCCACTTT. V is TRBV6-1 and J is TRBJ1-6; D ambiguous. This CDR3 is built from 14 residues. Trimming cost V 3 bases and J 7 bases, with 10 bases left between them. CDR1 MNHNS and CDR2 SASEGT come from the germline V gene.

This chain links TRBV6-1 with TRBJ2-1; 14 bases agree with TRBD2. V trimming: 4 bases; J trimming: 7 bases; junction bases outside the gene matches: 6. This CDR3 is built from 16 residues. Germline CDR1 MNHNS, CDR2 SASEGT. The CDR3 coding sequence is TGTGCCAGCAGTGCCGGACTAGCGGGAGGTCAAAATGAGCAGTTCTTC. This codes for CASSAGLAGGQNEQFF.

V is TRBV5-1 and J is TRBJ2-7; TRBD2 matches 10 bases. This CDR3 is built from 16 residues. Germline-derived CDR1 and CDR2 are SGHRS and YFSETQ. Losses at the gene ends were 0 bases for V and 0 bases for J; bases not matched to a gene: 3. The CDR3 nucleotides are TGCGCCAGCAGCTTGGTGACTAGCGGGTTCTCCTACGAGCAGTACTTC. Its translation: CASSLVTSGFSYEQYF. Together with reference TRBV5-1 and TRBJ2-7, the CDR3 gives the full variable domain: KAGVTQTPRYLIKTRGQQVTLSCSPISGHRSVSWYQQTPGQGLQFLFEYFSETQRNKGNFPGRFSGRQFSNSRSEMNVSTLELGDSALYLCASSLVTSGFSYEQYFGPGTRLTVT.

The J gene is TRBJ2-3, the V gene TRBV29-1, with a weak D call TRBD2 (7 bases). The CDR3 consists of 15 residues. V lost 3 bases and J lost 2, with 15 bases in between. Germline CDR1 reads SQVTM; CDR2 reads ANQGSEA. This CDR3 is CSVEGGPQPTDTQYF. CDR3 nucleotide sequence: TGCAGCGTTGAGGGGGGGCCCCAACCCACAGATACGCAGTATTTT.

In its sample, this clone was seen once. V and J are TRBV7-9 and TRBJ2-7, with 10 bases identical to TRBD2. The CDR3 is 15 residues long. Germline V gives CDR1 SEHNR, CDR2 FQNEAQ (reference sequence). V lost 6 bases and J lost 3; bases outside the gene matches: 8. The CDR3 region is CASSLGLAEIYEQYF. The CDR3 DNA sequence: TGTGCCAGCAGTCTCGGACTAGCGGAGATCTACGAGCAGTACTTC.

This sequence joins TRBV7-8 and TRBJ1-2; the match to TRBD1 covers 7 bases. V shed 4 bases, J shed 3 bases, and the junction held 2 bases outside the gene matches. From germline, CDR1 is SGHVS and CDR2 FQNEAQ. The CDR3 is 13 residues long. CDR3 sequence: CASSSRGDYGYTF. The CDR3 bases are TGTGCCAGCAGCTCCAGGGGGGACTATGGCTACACCTTC.

V and J are TRBV29-1 and TRBJ2-6; D unresolved. The ends were cut back, 7 bases at V and 2 bases at J, with 9 bases in the middle. Germline CDR1 reads SQVTM; CDR2 reads ANQGSEA. This CDR3 is 13 amino acids long. The CDR3 region has the DNA TGCAGCGCCCTGGAGACTGGGGCCAACGTCCTGACTTTC. Amino acid sequence: CSALETGANVLTF.

The chain combines TRBV5-1 with TRBJ2-1, with D tentatively TRBD2 (5 bases). V was cut by 0 bases and J by 1 base, with 11 bases left in between. Germline CDR1 reads SGHRS; CDR2 reads YFSETQ. This CDR3 is built from 16 residues. Written as DNA, the CDR3 is TGCGCCAGCAGCTTGGGGACTGGCTTATCCTACAATGAGCAGTTCTTC. It codes for CASSLGTGLSYNEQFF.

The rearrangement links TRBV5-8 to TRBJ2-5; D unresolved. Per the germline V gene, CDR1 is SGHTS and CDR2 is YDEGEE. V was cut by 0 bases and J by 2 bases, with 5 bases left in between. The CDR3 consists of 13 residues. The CDR3 DNA is TGTGCCAGCAGCTTGGTACAGCAAGAGACCCAGTACTTC. Translating gives CASSLVQQETQYF.

The gene calls are TRBV10-3 and TRBJ1-1; D is possibly TRBD1 (5 bases). CDR1 and CDR2 (germline): ENHRY, SYGVKD. This CDR3 has 13 residues. V lost 8 bases and J 5 bases, leaving 15 bases between the germline ends. In DNA, the CDR3 is TGTGCCATCGAAGAAGGGGTGGGGACTGAAGCTTTCTTT. It translates to CAIEEGVGTEAFF.

The chain recombines TRBV7-9 with TRBJ2-3; 10 bases align to TRBD1. V shed 5 bases, J shed 5 bases, and the junction held 10 bases outside the gene matches. Germline V lookup: CDR1 SEHNR, CDR2 FQNEAQ (reference sequence). The CDR3 runs to 16 residues. CDR3 in amino acids: CASSPGTGEIGDTQYF. As DNA, the CDR3 is TGTGCCAGCAGCCCCGGGACAGGGGAAATCGGAGATACGCAGTATTTT.